The 27 T cell receptor beta chains below come from one sample, sequenced in a study of radiation and T cells in renal cell carcinoma. Time point defined: blood 4 weeks post-SBRT, at nephrectomy. The treatment denotes: 15 Gy SBRT to primary tumor, nephrectomy 4 weeks later. Profiled with immunoSEQ multiplex PCR; TCRdb holds only in-frame clones, not every one. The sample lists about 76,000 clones, 89% occurring once. Specimen: blood, collected from a patient whose treatment included radiotherapy and nephrectomy. The receptors shown here come from a woman between 65 and 79 years old with renal cell carcinoma.

DNA for the CDR3: TGTGCCAGCAGCTCCACAACAGGGGCCTATGGCTACACCTTC. Its protein is CASSSTTGAYGYTF. J is TRBJ1-2 and V is TRBV7-9; 7 bases are a match to TRBD1. CDR1 and CDR2 from the germline V gene are SEHNR and FQNEAQ (reference sequence). The CDR3 sequence is 14 residues long. The ends lost 4 bases at V and 4 bases at J; junction bases unmatched: 6.

The chain employs TRBV21-1 and TRBJ2-7; whether TRBD1, the table's D call, matches the DNA was not checked. TRBV21-1 is designated a pseudogene. This CDR3 has 15 residues. CDR3 nucleotides: TGTGCCAGCAGCAAGCCGGGACAGGCGAAATACGAGCAGTACTTC. This translates into CASSKPGQAKYEQYF.

V and J are TRBV7-2 and TRBJ1-1; TRBD1 is a possible D gene (5 bases). The V end lost 6 bases, the J end lost 2 bases, and 16 bases lay between the germline ends. The germline CDR1 and CDR2 sequences are SGHTA and FQGNSA. The CDR3 contains 15 residues. CDR3 sequence (DNA): TGTGCCAGCAGTAGAACCGGGACGGATAACACTGAAGCTTTCTTT. Translation: CASSRTGTDNTEAFF.

The table lists this clone with a few counts. The rearrangement links TRBV29-1 to TRBJ1-1, with no clear D. Germline values: CDR1 SQVTM, CDR2 ANQGSEA. V was shortened by 5 bases and J by 0 bases, with 10 bases between the two germline ends. This CDR3 comprises 13 residues. CDR3: CSVKTGMNTEAFF. CDR3 in DNA: TGCAGCGTTAAGACCGGAATGAACACTGAAGCTTTCTTT.

The V gene is TRBV19, the J gene TRBJ1-6, with a weak D call TRBD1 (6 bases). Germline lookup yields CDR1 LNHDA and CDR2 SQIVND (reference sequence). Trimming pared 7 bases from V and 4 bases from J, leaving 8 bases between. The CDR3 extends over 13 amino acids. Written as DNA, the CDR3 is TGTGCCAGTAAGGACAGTTATAATTCACCCCTCCACTTT. It codes for CASKDSYNSPLHF.

This chain connects TRBV6-4 to TRBJ1-1; no clear D gene. Trimming left V 8 bases short and J 0 bases short, with 13 bases between. The CDR3 totals 14 residues. Looked up from germline, CDR1 is MRHNA and CDR2 is SNTAGT. The CDR3 sequence: CASPLQGMNTEAFF. The DNA of the CDR3 is TGTGCCAGCCCCTTGCAAGGAATGAACACTGAAGCTTTCTTT.

J is TRBJ1-6 and V is TRBV30; D is perhaps TRBD1 (6 bases). There are 13 residues in the CDR3. The V and J ends lost 3 bases and 7 bases respectively, with 10 bases between them. Germline V gives CDR1 GTSNPN, CDR2 SVGIG (reference sequence). CDR3 nucleotides: TGTGCCTGGAGCGCAGGGGTCAATTCACCCCTCCACTTT. This encodes CAWSAGVNSPLHF. The full variable domain, in which reference TRBV30 and TRBJ1-6 provide the parts outside the CDR3, is SQTIHQWPATLVQPVGSPLSLECTVEGTSNPNLYWYRQAAGRGLQLLFYSVGIGQISSEVPQNLSASRPQDRQFILSSKKLLLSDSGFYLCAWSAGVNSPLHFGNGTRLTVT.

V is TRBV2 and J is TRBJ2-7, with 7 bases lining up with TRBD2. The V gene's germline CDR1 is SNHLY and CDR2 FYNNEI. This CDR3 has 13 residues. Trimming cost V 8 bases and J 3 bases; bases outside gene matches: 7. The CDR3 loop is CASYRTSVYEQYF. For the CDR3, the DNA is TGTGCCAGCTACAGGACTAGTGTCTACGAGCAGTACTTC.

This chain uses TRBV7-9 with TRBJ1-6; D is uncertain. V was cut by 1 base and J by 9 bases, with 7 bases left in between. The CDR3 has 13 amino acids. Germline CDR1 reads SEHNR; CDR2 reads FQNEAQ (reference sequence). The CDR3: CASSLDGVSPLHF. The CDR3 DNA sequence: TGTGCCAGCAGCTTAGACGGCGTTTCACCCCTCCACTTT.

This chain joins TRBV11-3 and TRBJ2-1, with TRBD1 identical over 7 bases. The CDR3 has 14 residues. The germline V gene has CDR1 SGHNT and CDR2 YENEEA. V lost 4 bases and J lost 4; bases outside the gene matches: 4. The CDR3 loop is CASSSRQGYNEQFF. The DNA for the CDR3 is TGTGCCAGCAGCTCTCGACAGGGATACAATGAGCAGTTCTTC.

This clone was found once. The genes are TRBV10-3 and TRBJ1-4; 7 bases are a match to TRBD1. With 10 bases clipped from V and 0 bases from J, the junction kept 5 bases outside the gene matches. Germline CDR1 reads ENHRY; CDR2 reads SYGVKD. The CDR3 has 14 residues. The CDR3 DNA sequence: TGTGCCACCAACAGGGGAACAACTAATGAAAAACTGTTTTTT. Its translation is CATNRGTTNEKLFF.

A word on this clone: No DNA is shown, since the ends of the CDR3 on it are uncertain; the CDR3 is the one TCRdb lists. This chain joins TRBV27 and TRBJ1-1. From germline, CDR1 is MNHEY and CDR2 SMNVEV (reference sequence). The CDR3 comprises 15 residues, both ends counted. The CDR3 protein is CASSFFGESPTEAFF.

V usage is TRBV5-8 and J usage is TRBJ1-5; 7 bases line up with TRBD1. The CDR3 contains 15 residues. The germline V gene encodes CDR1 SGHTS and CDR2 YDEGEE. Germline trimming cut 2 bases from V and 3 bases from J; bases unmatched to any gene: 5. CDR3 residues: CASSFQGQFNQPQHF. The CDR3 DNA sequence: TGTGCCAGCAGCTTCCAGGGACAGTTCAATCAGCCCCAGCATTTT. The whole variable domain, remainder taken from reference TRBV5-8 and TRBJ1-5, is EAGVTQSPTHLIKTRGQQATLRCSPISGHTSVYWYQQALGLGLQFLLWYDEGEERNRGNFPPRFSGRQFPNYSSELNVNALELEDSALYLCASSFQGQFNQPQHFGDGTRLSIL.

J is TRBJ1-1 and V is TRBV28; D perhaps matches TRBD1 (5 bases). Trimming pared 7 bases from V and 1 base from J, leaving 19 bases between. The CDR3 totals 16 residues. Germline loops: CDR1 MDHEN, CDR2 SYDVKM. The CDR3 region is CASIPFGGRGNTEAFF. The CDR3 DNA reads as TGTGCCAGCATCCCATTTGGGGGACGGGGGAACACTGAAGCTTTCTTT.

V and J are TRBV27 and TRBJ1-2; D might be TRBD1 (6 bases). This CDR3 spans 13 amino acids. V lost 10 bases and J 2 bases, leaving 14 bases between the germline ends. CDR1 and CDR2 (germline): MNHEY, SMNVEV (reference sequence). CDR3 protein: CATVGRGNYGYTF. For the CDR3, the DNA is TGTGCCACAGTAGGCAGGGGCAACTATGGCTACACCTTC.

The V call is TRBV5-8, the J call TRBJ2-6; 7 nucleotides line up with TRBD1. Germline V gives CDR1 SGHTS, CDR2 YDEGEE. This CDR3 spans 16 amino acids. The J segment lost 4 bases and the V segment lost 4 bases, leaving 8 bases of the junction unmatched. CDR3 DNA: TGTGCCAGCAGCACGGGACAGACGTTAGGGGCCAACGTCCTGACTTTC. Protein product: CASSTGQTLGANVLTF. The variable domain in full, completed from reference TRBV5-8 and TRBJ2-6, reads EAGVTQSPTHLIKTRGQQATLRCSPISGHTSVYWYQQALGLGLQFLLWYDEGEERNRGNFPPRFSGRQFPNYSSELNVNALELEDSALYLCASSTGQTLGANVLTFGAGSRLTVL.

This clone was detected a few times. The chain links TRBV4-3 to TRBJ1-6; unclear D gene. Trimming pared 0 bases from V and 8 bases from J, leaving 11 bases between. Germline CDR1 reads LGHNA; CDR2 reads YSLEER. This CDR3 has 15 residues. As DNA, the CDR3 is TGCGCCAGCAGCCAAGAAGGATTAGCCCATTCACCCCTCCACTTT. Translating gives CASSQEGLAHSPLHF.

The rearrangement links TRBV5-4 to TRBJ2-5; no firm D call. CDR3 length equals 14 residues. Between the trimmed V and J ends, which lost 5 bases and 2 bases, there was a span of 13 bases. The V gene's germline CDR1 is SGHNT and CDR2 YYREEE (reference sequence). CDR3 DNA: TGTGCCAGCAGACGGGTGGGCCAGCAAGAGACCCAGTACTTC. This gives the protein CASRRVGQQETQYF.

V usage is TRBV11-2 and J usage is TRBJ2-5; 10 nucleotides align to TRBD1. Per the germline V gene, CDR1 is SGHAT and CDR2 is FQNNGV. V lost 5 bases, J lost 2 bases, and 11 bases stayed unmatched. The CDR3 is 17 residues long. The CDR3 loop is CASSIPGTGVGQETQYF. DNA for the CDR3: TGTGCCAGCAGCATCCCCGGGACAGGGGTTGGGCAAGAGACCCAGTACTTC.

The chain carries TRBV13 and TRBJ2-5, with TRBD1 as a possible D gene (6 bases). V was shortened by 4 bases and J by 6 bases, with 15 bases between the two germline ends. Germline CDR1 is PRHDT and CDR2 is FYEKMQ (reference sequence). The CDR3 is 14 residues long. The chain's CDR3 is CASSSTGTGKTQYF. Here the CDR3 DNA reads TGTGCCAGCAGCTCCACAGGTACAGGGAAGACCCAGTACTTC.

This clone was recorded once. The gene calls are TRBV7-2 and TRBJ1-5; D not resolved. Trimming shortened V by 5 bases and J by 3 bases, and 14 bases separated the two germline ends. The CDR3 is 15 residues long. From germline, CDR1 is SGHTA and CDR2 FQGNSA. DNA for the CDR3: TGTGCCAGCAGCCCCCGTGGTGGTGACAATCAGCCCCAGCATTTT. Translating gives CASSPRGGDNQPQHF. The full variable domain, its missing parts supplied by reference TRBV7-2 and TRBJ1-5, is GAGVSQSPSNKVTEKGKDVELRCDPISGHTALYWYRQSLGQGLEFLIYFQGNSAPDKSGLPSDRFSAERTGGSVSTLTIQRTQQEDSAVYLCASSPRGGDNQPQHFGDGTRLSIL.

This chain joins TRBV19 and TRBJ1-1; D is unclear. With 3 bases removed from V and 0 bases from J, the gap between germline ends came to 11 bases. This CDR3 contains 15 residues. The germline V gene has CDR1 LNHDA and CDR2 SQIVND (reference sequence). CDR3 residues: CASSISGMMNTEAFF. The CDR3, as DNA: TGTGCCAGTAGTATTTCGGGGATGATGAACACTGAAGCTTTCTTT.

This clone was seen only a few times. This chain connects TRBV19 to TRBJ1-6, with D tentatively TRBD1 (5 bases). V lost 6 bases and J 9 bases, leaving 21 bases between the germline ends. Germline V lookup: CDR1 LNHDA, CDR2 SQIVND (reference sequence). The CDR3 loop spans 16 amino acids. DNA of the CDR3: TGTGCCAGTAGAATAAGAGGGGCAGAAAGTTTTTCACCCCTCCACTTT. This sequence encodes CASRIRGAESFSPLHF.

CDR3 nucleotide sequence: TGTGCCAGCAGCAGGGACAGGGATCAGCCCCAGCATTTT. This encodes CASSRDRDQPQHF. V and J are TRBV2 and TRBJ1-5, with TRBD1 identical over 9 bases. The CDR3 has 13 residues. CDR1 is SNHLY, CDR2 FYNNEI, per germline. V lost 6 bases to trimming and J lost 5 bases; unmatched junction nucleotides: 2.

The chain has TRBV5-4 and TRBJ2-5, with TRBD1 matching 8 bases. The V gene end was trimmed by 3 bases and the J gene end by 0 bases; junction bases not matched to a gene: 4. The CDR3 is made up of 15 amino acids. Germline V gene sequence: CDR1 SGHNT, CDR2 YYREEE (reference sequence). The CDR3 spells CASSSRDRYQETQYF. CDR3 sequence (DNA): TGTGCCAGCAGCTCAAGGGACAGGTACCAAGAGACCCAGTACTTC.

As to this clone: This specimen includes other DNA sequences encoding the same CDR3. The V call is TRBV5-1, the J call TRBJ1-2, with 7 bases fitting TRBD1. V gave up 0 bases and J gave up 5 bases; unmatched junction bases: 4. Germline values: CDR1 SGHRS, CDR2 YFSETQ. There are 14 residues in the CDR3. This CDR3 is CASSLGQGGYGYTF. In nucleotides, the CDR3 is TGCGCCAGCAGCTTGGGACAGGGCGGGTATGGCTACACCTTC.

The chain recombines TRBV6-5 with TRBJ2-4; D possibly corresponds to TRBD1 (6 bases). The CDR3 contains 15 residues. V was cut by 4 bases and J by 2 bases, with 12 bases left in between. The germline V gene has CDR1 MNHEY and CDR2 SVGAGI. The CDR3, as DNA: TGTGCCAGCAGTTCCCTAAGGGACACCAAAAACATTCAGTACTTC. It yields the protein CASSSLRDTKNIQYF.